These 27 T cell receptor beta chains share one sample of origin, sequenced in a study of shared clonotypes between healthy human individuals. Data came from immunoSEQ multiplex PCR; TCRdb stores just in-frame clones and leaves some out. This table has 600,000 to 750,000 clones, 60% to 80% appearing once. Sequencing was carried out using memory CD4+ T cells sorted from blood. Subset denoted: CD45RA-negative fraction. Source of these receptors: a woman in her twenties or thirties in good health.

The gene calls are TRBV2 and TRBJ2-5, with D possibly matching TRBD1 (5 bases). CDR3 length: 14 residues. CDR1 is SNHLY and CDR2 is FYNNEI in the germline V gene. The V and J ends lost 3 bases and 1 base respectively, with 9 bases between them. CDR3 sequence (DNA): TGTGCCAGCAGTGACGGCAGGGTCCAAGAGACCCAGTACTTC. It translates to CASSDGRVQETQYF.

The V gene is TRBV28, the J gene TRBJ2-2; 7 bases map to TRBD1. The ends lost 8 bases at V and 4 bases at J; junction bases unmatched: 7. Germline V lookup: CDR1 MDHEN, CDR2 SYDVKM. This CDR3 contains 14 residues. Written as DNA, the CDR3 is TGTGCCAGCTTAGACAGGGACCTCACCGGGGAGCTGTTTTTT. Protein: CASLDRDLTGELFF.

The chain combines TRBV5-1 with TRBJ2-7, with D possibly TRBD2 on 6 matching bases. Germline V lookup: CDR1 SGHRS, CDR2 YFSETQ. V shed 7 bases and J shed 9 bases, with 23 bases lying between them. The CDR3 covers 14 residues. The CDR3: CASAVASGEIVQYF. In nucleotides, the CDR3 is TGCGCCAGCGCGGTAGCTTCGGGAGAAATTGTGCAGTACTTC.

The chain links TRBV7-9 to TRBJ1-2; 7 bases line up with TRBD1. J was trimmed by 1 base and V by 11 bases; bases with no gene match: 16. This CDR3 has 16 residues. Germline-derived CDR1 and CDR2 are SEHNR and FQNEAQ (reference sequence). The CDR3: CAAELPRDRLNYGYTF. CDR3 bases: TGTGCCGCGGAGCTTCCGCGGGACAGACTTAACTATGGCTACACCTTC.

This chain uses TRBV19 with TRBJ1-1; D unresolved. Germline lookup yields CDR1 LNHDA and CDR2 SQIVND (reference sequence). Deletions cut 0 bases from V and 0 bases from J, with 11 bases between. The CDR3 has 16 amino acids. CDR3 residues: CASSIDPRVMNTEAFF. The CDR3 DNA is TGTGCCAGTAGTATAGATCCTCGGGTCATGAACACTGAAGCTTTCTTT.

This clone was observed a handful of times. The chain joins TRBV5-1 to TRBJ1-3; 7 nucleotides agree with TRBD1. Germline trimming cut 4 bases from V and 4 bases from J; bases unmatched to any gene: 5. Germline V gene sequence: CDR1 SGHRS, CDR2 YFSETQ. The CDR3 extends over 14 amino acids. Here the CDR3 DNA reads TGCGCCAGCAGCATCGGGACAGTAGGAAACACCATATATTTT. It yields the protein CASSIGTVGNTIYF.

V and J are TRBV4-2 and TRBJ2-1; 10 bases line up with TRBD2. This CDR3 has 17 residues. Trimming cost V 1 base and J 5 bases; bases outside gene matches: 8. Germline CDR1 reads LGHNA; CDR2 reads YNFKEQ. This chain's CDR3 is CASSQVVTSGIHNEQFF. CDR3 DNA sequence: TGTGCCAGCAGCCAAGTGGTCACTAGCGGGATCCACAATGAGCAGTTCTTC.

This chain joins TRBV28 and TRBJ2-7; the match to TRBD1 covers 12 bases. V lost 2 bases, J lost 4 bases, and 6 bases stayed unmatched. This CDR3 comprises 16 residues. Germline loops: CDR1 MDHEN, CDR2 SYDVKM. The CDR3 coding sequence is TGTGCCAGCAGTTTAGAGGGACAGGGGGCCCCATACGAGCAGTACTTC. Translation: CASSLEGQGAPYEQYF. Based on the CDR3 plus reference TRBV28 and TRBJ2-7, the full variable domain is DVKVTQSSRYLVKRTGEKVFLECVQDMDHENMFWYRQDPGLGLRLIYFSYDVKMKEKGDIPEGYSVSREKKERFSLILESASTNQTSMYLCASSLEGQGAPYEQYFGPGTRLTVT.

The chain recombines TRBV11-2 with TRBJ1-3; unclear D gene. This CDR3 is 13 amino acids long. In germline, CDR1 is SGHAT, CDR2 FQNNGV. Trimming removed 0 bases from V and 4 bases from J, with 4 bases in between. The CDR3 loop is CASSLDMGNTIYF. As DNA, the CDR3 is TGTGCCAGCAGCTTAGATATGGGAAACACCATATATTTT.

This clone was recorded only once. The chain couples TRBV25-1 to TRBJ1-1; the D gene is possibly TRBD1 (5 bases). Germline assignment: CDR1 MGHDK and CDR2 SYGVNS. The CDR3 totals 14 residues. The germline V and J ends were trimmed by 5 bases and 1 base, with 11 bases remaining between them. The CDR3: CASSPIGQNTEAFF. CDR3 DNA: TGTGCCAGCAGTCCTATCGGACAGAACACTGAAGCTTTCTTT.

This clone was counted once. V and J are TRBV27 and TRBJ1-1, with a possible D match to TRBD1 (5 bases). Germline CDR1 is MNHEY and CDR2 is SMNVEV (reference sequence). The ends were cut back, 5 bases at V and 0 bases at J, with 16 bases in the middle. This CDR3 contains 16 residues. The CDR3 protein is CASSPPRADMNTEAFF. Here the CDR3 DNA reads TGTGCCAGCAGTCCCCCCCGTGCGGACATGAACACTGAAGCTTTCTTT.

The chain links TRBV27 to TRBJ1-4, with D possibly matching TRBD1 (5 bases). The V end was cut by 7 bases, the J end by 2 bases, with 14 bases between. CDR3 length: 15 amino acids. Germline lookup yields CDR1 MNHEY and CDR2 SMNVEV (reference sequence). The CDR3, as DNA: TGTGCCAGCACCCCGGGGGGGTCGACTAATGAAAAACTGTTTTTT. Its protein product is CASTPGGSTNEKLFF.

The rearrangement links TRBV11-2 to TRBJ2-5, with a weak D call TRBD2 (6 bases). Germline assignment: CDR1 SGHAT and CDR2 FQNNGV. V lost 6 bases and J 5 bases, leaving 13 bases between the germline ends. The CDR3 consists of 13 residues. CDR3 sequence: CASRWRVMETQYF. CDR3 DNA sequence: TGTGCCAGCAGGTGGAGGGTTATGGAGACCCAGTACTTC.

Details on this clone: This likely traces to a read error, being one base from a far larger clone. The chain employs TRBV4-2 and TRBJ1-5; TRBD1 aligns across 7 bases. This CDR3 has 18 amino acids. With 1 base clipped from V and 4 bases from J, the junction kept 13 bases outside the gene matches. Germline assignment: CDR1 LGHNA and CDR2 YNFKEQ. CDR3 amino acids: CASSQVRLGTETNQPQHF. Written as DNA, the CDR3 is TGTGCCAGCAGCCAAGTCCGACTCGGGACAGAAACAAATCAGCCCCAGCATTTT.

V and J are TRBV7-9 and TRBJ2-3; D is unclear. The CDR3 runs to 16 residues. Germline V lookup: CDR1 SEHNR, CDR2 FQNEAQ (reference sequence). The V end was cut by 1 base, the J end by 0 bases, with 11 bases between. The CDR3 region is CASSLVRTASTDTQYF. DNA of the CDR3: TGTGCCAGCAGCTTAGTCCGAACGGCAAGCACAGATACGCAGTATTTT.

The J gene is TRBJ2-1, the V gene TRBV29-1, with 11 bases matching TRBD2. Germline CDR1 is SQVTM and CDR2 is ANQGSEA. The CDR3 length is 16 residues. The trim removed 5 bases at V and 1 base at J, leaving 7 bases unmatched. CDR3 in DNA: TGCAGCGTTCCCGAAACTAGCGGGAGTTCCTACAATGAGCAGTTCTTC. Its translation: CSVPETSGSSYNEQFF.

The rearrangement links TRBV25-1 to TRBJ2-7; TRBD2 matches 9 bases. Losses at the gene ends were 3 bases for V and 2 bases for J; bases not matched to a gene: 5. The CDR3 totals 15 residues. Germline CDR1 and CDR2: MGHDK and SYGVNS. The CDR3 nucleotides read TGTGCCAGCAGTGACCCTAGCGGGATCACCTACGAGCAGTACTTC. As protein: CASSDPSGITYEQYF.

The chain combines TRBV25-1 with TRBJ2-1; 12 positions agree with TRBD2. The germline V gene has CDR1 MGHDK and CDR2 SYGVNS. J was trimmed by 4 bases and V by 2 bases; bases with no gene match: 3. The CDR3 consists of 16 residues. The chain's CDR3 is CASSETGTSGYNEQFF. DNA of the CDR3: TGTGCCAGCAGTGAAACAGGGACTAGCGGGTACAATGAGCAGTTCTTC.

The CDR3 here is CASSLGIGVGEQYF. CDR3 DNA: TGCGCCAGCAGCTTGGGCATAGGGGTGGGCGAGCAGTACTTC. The chain couples TRBV5-1 to TRBJ2-7; tentatively, D is TRBD1 (5 bases). V lost 0 bases and J 6 bases, leaving 13 bases between the germline ends. CDR3 length: 14 amino acids. Germline CDR1 is SGHRS and CDR2 is YFSETQ.

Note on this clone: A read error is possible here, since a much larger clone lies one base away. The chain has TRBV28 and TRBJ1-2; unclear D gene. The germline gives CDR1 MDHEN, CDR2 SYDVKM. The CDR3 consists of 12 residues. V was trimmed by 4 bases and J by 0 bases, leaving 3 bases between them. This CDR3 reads CASSSPNYGYTF. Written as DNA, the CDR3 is TGTGCCAGCAGTTCCCCTAACTATGGCTACACCTTC.

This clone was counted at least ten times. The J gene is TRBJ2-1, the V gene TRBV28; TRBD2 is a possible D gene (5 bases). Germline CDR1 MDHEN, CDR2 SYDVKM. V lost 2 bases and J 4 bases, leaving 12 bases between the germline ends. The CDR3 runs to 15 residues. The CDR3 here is CASSLSRTLYNEQFF. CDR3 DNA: TGTGCCAGCAGTTTAAGCCGGACTCTTTACAATGAGCAGTTCTTC.

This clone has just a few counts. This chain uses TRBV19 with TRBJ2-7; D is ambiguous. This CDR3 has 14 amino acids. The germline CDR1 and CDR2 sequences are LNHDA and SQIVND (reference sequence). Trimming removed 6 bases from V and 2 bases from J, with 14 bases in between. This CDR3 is CASSELRIPYEQYF. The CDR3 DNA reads TGTGCCAGTAGCGAACTGAGAATTCCCTACGAGCAGTACTTC. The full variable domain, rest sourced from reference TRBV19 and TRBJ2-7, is DGGITQSPKYLFRKEGQNVTLSCEQNLNHDAMYWYRQDPGQGLRLIYYSQIVNDFQKGDIAEGYSVSREKKESFPLTVTSAQKNPTAFYLCASSELRIPYEQYFGPGTRLTVT.

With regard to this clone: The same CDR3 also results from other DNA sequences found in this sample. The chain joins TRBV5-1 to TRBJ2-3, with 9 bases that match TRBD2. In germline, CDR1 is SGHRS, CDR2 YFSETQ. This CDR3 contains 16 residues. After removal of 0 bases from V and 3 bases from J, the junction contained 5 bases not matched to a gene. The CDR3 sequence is CASSLGASGTTDTQYF. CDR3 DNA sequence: TGCGCCAGCAGCTTGGGGGCTAGCGGGACGACAGATACGCAGTATTTT.

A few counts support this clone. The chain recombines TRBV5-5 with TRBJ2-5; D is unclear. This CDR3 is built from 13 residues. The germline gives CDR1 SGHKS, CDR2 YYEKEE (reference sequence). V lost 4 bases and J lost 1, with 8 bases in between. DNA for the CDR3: TGTGCCAGCAGCCAACAGAGCCAAGAGACCCAGTACTTC. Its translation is CASSQQSQETQYF. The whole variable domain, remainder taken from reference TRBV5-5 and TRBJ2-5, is DAGVTQSPTHLIKTRGQQVTLRCSPISGHKSVSWYQQVLGQGPQFIFQYYEKEERGRGNFPDRFSARQFPNYSSELNVNALLLGDSALYLCASSQQSQETQYFGPGTRLLVL.

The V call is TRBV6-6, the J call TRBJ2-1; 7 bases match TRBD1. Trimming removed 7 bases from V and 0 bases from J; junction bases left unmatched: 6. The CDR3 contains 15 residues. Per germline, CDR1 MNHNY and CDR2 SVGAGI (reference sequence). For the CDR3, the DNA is TGTGCCAGCATGAGACAGGGTGACTCCTACAATGAGCAGTTCTTC. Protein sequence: CASMRQGDSYNEQFF.

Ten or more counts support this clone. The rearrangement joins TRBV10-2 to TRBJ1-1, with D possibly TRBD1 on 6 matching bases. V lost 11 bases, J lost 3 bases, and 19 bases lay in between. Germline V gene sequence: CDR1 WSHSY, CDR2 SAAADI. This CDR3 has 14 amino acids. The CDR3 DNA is TGCGCCGGAGGGTCGGCAGGGGACGACACTGAAGCTTTCTTT. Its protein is CAGGSAGDDTEAFF.

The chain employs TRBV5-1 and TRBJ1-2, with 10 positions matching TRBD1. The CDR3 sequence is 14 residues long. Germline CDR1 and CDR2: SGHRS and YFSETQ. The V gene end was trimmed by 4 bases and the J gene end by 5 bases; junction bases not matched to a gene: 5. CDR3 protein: CASSPRQGAYGYTF. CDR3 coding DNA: TGCGCCAGCAGCCCCCGACAGGGGGCTTATGGCTACACCTTC.